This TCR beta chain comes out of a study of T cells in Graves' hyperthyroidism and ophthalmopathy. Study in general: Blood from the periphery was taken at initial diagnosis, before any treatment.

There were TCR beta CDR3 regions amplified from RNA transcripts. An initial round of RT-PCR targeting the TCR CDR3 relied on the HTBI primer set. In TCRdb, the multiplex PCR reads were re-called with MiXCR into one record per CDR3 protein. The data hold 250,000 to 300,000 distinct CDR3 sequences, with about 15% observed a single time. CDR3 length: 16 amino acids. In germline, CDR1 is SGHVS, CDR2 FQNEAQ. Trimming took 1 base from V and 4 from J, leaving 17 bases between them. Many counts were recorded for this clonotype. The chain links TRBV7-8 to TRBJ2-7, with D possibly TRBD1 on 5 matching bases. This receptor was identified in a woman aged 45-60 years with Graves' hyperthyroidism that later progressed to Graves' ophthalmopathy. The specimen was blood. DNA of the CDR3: TGTGCCAGCAGCTTAGTGGGCAGGGTTTATTCGTACGAGCAGTACTTC. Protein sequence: CASSLVGRVYSYEQYF.